The 16 T cell receptor beta chains below come from one sample, sequenced in a study of blood T cell repertoires in COVID-19. The protocol was immunoSEQ multiplex PCR, while the TCRdb copy is restricted to in-frame clones and leaves out a portion. The sample gives 390,000 or so clones, 89% of which show up once; around 3% is in the top ten. The sequenced sample consisted of peripheral blood. These receptors were taken from a young woman with COVID-19, enrolled during active disease.

The genes are TRBV4-3 and TRBJ1-2; TRBD1 agrees at 7 bases. V lost 0 bases to trimming and J lost 8 bases; unmatched junction nucleotides: 6. The CDR3 extends over 14 amino acids. CDR1 is LGHNA, CDR2 YSLEER, per germline. CDR3 amino acids: CASSQEPGGGGYTF. CDR3 sequence (DNA): TGCGCCAGCAGCCAAGAACCAGGGGGTGGCGGCTACACCTTC.

The rearrangement links TRBV19 to TRBJ1-2; 10 nucleotides align to TRBD1. After removal of 6 bases from V and 6 bases from J, the junction contained 7 bases not matched to a gene. Per germline, CDR1 LNHDA and CDR2 SQIVND (reference sequence). The CDR3 contains 14 residues. The CDR3 bases are TGTGCCAGTAGCAGGGACAGGGGAAGACATGGCTACACCTTC. Its protein is CASSRDRGRHGYTF.

The gene calls are TRBV2 and TRBJ1-6, with TRBD1 matching 9 bases. V gave up 5 bases and J gave up 9 bases; unmatched junction bases: 5. CDR3 length: 14 amino acids. Germline lookup yields CDR1 SNHLY and CDR2 FYNNEI. This CDR3 is CASSREGQGSPLHF. CDR3 nucleotides: TGTGCCAGCAGTCGAGAGGGACAGGGTTCACCCCTCCACTTT.

This chain links TRBV6-2 or TRBV6-3 with TRBJ2-5, with 7 nucleotides matching TRBD2. Germline V lookup: CDR1 MNHEY, CDR2 SVGEGT. CDR3 length: 14 residues. After removal of 0 bases from V and 4 bases from J, the junction contained 2 bases not matched to a gene. CDR3 in amino acids: CASSYSGRGETQYF. The CDR3 DNA reads as TGTGCCAGCAGTTACTCGGGGAGGGGAGAGACCCAGTACTTC.

The V gene is TRBV6-6, the J gene TRBJ2-7; D uncertain. The V end was cut by 0 bases, the J end by 7 bases, with 10 bases between. The CDR3 is 13 amino acids. Germline loops: CDR1 MNHNY, CDR2 SVGAGI (reference sequence). Here the CDR3 reads CASSYSQLWEQYF. CDR3 nucleotide sequence: TGTGCCAGCAGTTACTCTCAGTTATGGGAGCAGTACTTC.

The V and J genes are TRBV6-1 and TRBJ2-5; TRBD2 aligns across 12 bases. J was trimmed by 4 bases and V by 0 bases; bases with no gene match: 3. CDR1 and CDR2 (germline): MNHNS, SASEGT. The CDR3 runs 16 residues. CDR3 sequence: CASSEALAGGGETQYF. Here the CDR3 DNA reads TGTGCCAGCAGTGAAGCCCTAGCGGGAGGGGGAGAGACCCAGTACTTC.

This chain joins TRBV7-9 and TRBJ2-7, with 8 bases fitting TRBD1. Germline V gene lookup returns CDR1 SEHNR and CDR2 FQNEAQ (reference sequence). The CDR3 sequence is 15 residues long. V was clipped by 5 bases and J by 4 bases; unmatched bases: 10. CDR3 nucleotides: TGTGCCAGCAGCACGACCGGGACAGGCGCGTACGAGCAGTACGTC. Its translation is CASSTTGTGAYEQYV.

With respect to this clone: In the same sample, other DNA sequences code for this CDR3. The V call is TRBV7-2, the J call TRBJ1-1, with D perhaps matching TRBD1 (5 bases). CDR3 size: 15 residues. The V end was cut by 3 bases, the J end by 1 base, with 12 bases between. The V gene's germline CDR1 is SGHTA and CDR2 FQGNSA. Here the CDR3 DNA reads TGTGCCAGCAGCTTGGGGGGGAGGGGGAACACTGAAGCTTTCTTT. Translated, it gives CASSLGGRGNTEAFF.

As for this clone: A much larger clone differs by one base, so this may be a read error. V usage is TRBV19 and J usage is TRBJ1-1; D perhaps matches TRBD1 (6 bases). The CDR3 covers 13 residues. Germline CDR1 is LNHDA and CDR2 is SQIVND (reference sequence). Trimming left V 5 bases short and J 1 base short, with 8 bases between. CDR3 region: CASSVTGNTEAFF. DNA of the CDR3: TGTGCCAGTAGTGTGACAGGGAACACTGAAGCTTTCTTT. Full variable domain (remainder filled in from reference TRBV19 and TRBJ1-1): DGGITQSPKYLFRKEGQNVTLSCEQNLNHDAMYWYRQDPGQGLRLIYYSQIVNDFQKGDIAEGYSVSREKKESFPLTVTSAQKNPTAFYLCASSVTGNTEAFFGQGTRLTVV.

The chain recombines TRBV18 with TRBJ1-1, with 8 bases aligning to TRBD1. Germline-derived CDR1 and CDR2 are KGHSH and LQKENI. The CDR3 extends over 16 amino acids. With 2 bases clipped from V and 3 bases from J, the junction kept 8 bases outside the gene matches. The CDR3 protein is CASSPMAGGLDTEAFF. CDR3 DNA sequence: TGTGCCAGCTCACCAATGGCAGGGGGCTTGGACACTGAAGCTTTCTTT.

The gene calls are TRBV4-1 and TRBJ2-1, with 8 bases fitting TRBD2. J was trimmed by 4 bases and V by 1 base; bases with no gene match: 15. In germline, CDR1 is MGHRA, CDR2 YSYEKL. The CDR3 has 19 residues. The CDR3 reads CASSQASGRGLGKYNEQFF. The CDR3 bases are TGCGCCAGCAGCCAAGCTTCAGGGAGGGGACTAGGGAAATACAATGAGCAGTTCTTC.

This rearrangement joins TRBV24-1 to TRBJ2-5; 13 nucleotides line up with TRBD2. The V and J ends lost 1 base and 5 bases, in that order; junction bases with no gene match: 3. From germline, CDR1 is KGHDR and CDR2 SFDVKD. CDR3 length: 16 amino acids. CDR3 loop: CATSDLLAGGSETQYF. DNA of the CDR3: TGTGCCACCAGTGATTTACTAGCGGGAGGGTCGGAGACCCAGTACTTC.

V usage is TRBV5-5 and J usage is TRBJ2-7, with 10 bases fitting TRBD1. Germline trimming cut 0 bases from V and 3 bases from J; bases unmatched to any gene: 3. Per germline, CDR1 SGHKS and CDR2 YYEKEE (reference sequence). The CDR3 runs to 15 residues. The CDR3 DNA follows: TGTGCCAGCAGCTTGGAGGGACAGGGGTTCTACGAGCAGTACTTC. As protein: CASSLEGQGFYEQYF.

This clone was seen a handful of times. In the same sample, other DNA sequences code for this CDR3. The rearrangement links TRBV4-3 to TRBJ1-1; D perhaps matches TRBD1 (5 bases). The CDR3 loop spans 15 amino acids. Germline CDR1 and CDR2: LGHNA and YSLEER. V was cut by 0 bases and J by 1 base, with 9 bases left in between. This CDR3 is CASSQDRTGNTEAFF. CDR3 coding DNA: TGCGCCAGCAGCCAAGATCGAACAGGGAACACTGAAGCTTTCTTT.

CDR3 sequence reads: CASSQTGGGSQETQYF. Here the CDR3 DNA reads TGTGCCAGCAGCCAAACTGGCGGGGGGTCCCAAGAGACCCAGTACTTC. This sequence joins TRBV3-1 (or the pseudogene TRBV3-2) and TRBJ2-5, with TRBD2 matching over 8 bases. V dropped 2 bases and J dropped 1; count of bases not matched to a gene: 6. This CDR3 is built from 16 residues. Germline loops: CDR1 LGHDT, CDR2 YNNKEL (reference sequence).

This clone showed up just once. The V call is TRBV19, the J call TRBJ2-5; 10 nucleotides line up with TRBD1. The CDR3 loop spans 14 amino acids. V trimming: 4 bases; J trimming: 5 bases; junction bases outside the gene matches: 4. In germline, CDR1 is LNHDA, CDR2 SQIVND (reference sequence). CDR3 sequence reads: CASSRGQGTETQYF. The CDR3 region has the DNA TGTGCCAGTAGTAGGGGACAGGGGACGGAGACCCAGTACTTC.